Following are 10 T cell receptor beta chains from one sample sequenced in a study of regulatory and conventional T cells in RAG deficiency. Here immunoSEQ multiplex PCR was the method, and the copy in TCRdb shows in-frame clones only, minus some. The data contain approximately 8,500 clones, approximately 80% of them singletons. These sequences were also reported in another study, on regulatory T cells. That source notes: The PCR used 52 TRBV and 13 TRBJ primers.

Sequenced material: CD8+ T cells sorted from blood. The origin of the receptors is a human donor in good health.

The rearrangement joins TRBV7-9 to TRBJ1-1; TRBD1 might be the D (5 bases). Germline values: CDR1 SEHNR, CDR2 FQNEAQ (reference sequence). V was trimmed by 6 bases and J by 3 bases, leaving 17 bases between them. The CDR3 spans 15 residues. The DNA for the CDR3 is TGTGCCAGCAGGCCGGATCAGGGAATTGACACTGAAGCTTTCTTT. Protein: CASRPDQGIDTEAFF. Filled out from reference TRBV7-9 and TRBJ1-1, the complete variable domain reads DTGVSQNPRHKITKRGQNVTFRCDPISEHNRLYWYRQTLGQGPEFLTYFQNEAQLEKSRLLSDRFSAERPKGSFSTLEIQRTEQGDSAMYLCASRPDQGIDTEAFFGQGTRLTVV.

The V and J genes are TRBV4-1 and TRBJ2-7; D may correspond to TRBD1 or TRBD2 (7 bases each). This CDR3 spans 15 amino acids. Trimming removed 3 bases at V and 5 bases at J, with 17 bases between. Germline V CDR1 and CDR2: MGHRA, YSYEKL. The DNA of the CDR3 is TGCGCCAGCAGCCAGAGTCAGGGGGGGGGCAACGAGCAGTACTTC. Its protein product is CASSQSQGGGNEQYF.

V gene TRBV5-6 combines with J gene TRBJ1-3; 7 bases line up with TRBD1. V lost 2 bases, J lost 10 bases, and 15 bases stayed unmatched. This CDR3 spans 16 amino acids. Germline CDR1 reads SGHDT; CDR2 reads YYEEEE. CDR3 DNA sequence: TGTGCCAGCAGCTTTCGACGGAACAGGGGAATCAGAACCATATATTTT. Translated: CASSFRRNRGIRTIYF. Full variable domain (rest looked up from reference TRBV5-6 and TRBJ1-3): DAGVTQSPTHLIKTRGQQVTLRCSPKSGHDTVSWYQQALGQGPQFIFQYYEEEERQRGNFPDRFSGHQFPNYSSELNVNALLLGDSALYLCASSFRRNRGIRTIYFGEGSWLTVV.

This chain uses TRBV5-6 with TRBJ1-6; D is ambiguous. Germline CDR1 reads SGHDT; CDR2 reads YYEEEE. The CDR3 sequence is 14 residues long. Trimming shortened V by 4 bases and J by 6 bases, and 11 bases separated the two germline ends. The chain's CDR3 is CASSRTGTNSPLHF. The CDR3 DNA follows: TGTGCCAGCAGCAGAACGGGCACTAATTCACCCCTCCACTTT.

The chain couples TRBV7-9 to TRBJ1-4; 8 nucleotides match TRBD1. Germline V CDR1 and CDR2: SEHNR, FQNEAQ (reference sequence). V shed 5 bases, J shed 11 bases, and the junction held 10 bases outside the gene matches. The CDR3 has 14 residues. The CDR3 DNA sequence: TGTGCCAGCAGCCACAAAGGACAGGGTGGGAAACTGTTTTTT. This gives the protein CASSHKGQGGKLFF.

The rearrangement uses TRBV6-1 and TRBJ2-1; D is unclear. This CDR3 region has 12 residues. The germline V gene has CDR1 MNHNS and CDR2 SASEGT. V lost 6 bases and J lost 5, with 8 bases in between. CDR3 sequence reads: CASRLGNNEQFF. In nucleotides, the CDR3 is TGTGCCAGCAGGTTAGGTAACAATGAGCAGTTCTTC.

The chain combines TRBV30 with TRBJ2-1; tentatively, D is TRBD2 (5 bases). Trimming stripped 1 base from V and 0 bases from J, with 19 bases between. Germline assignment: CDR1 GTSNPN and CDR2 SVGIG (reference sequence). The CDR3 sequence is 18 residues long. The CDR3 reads CAWSAYRAAGSSYNEQFF. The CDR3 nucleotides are TGTGCCTGGAGTGCATACAGAGCGGCTGGGAGCTCCTACAATGAGCAGTTCTTC.

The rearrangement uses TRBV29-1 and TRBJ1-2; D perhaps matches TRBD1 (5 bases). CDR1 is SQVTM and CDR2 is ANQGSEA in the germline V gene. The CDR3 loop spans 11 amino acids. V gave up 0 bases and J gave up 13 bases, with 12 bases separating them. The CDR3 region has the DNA TGCAGCGTTGAAGATCACAGGATTGGCACCTTC. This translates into CSVEDHRIGTF.

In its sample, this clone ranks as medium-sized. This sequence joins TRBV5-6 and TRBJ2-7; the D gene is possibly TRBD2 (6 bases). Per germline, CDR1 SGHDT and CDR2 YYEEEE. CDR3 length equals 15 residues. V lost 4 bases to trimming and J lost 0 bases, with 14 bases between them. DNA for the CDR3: TGTGCCAGCAGCGGACTACGGGGGTACTCCTACGAGCAGTACTTC. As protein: CASSGLRGYSYEQYF. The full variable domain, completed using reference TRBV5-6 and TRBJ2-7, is DAGVTQSPTHLIKTRGQQVTLRCSPKSGHDTVSWYQQALGQGPQFIFQYYEEEERQRGNFPDRFSGHQFPNYSSELNVNALLLGDSALYLCASSGLRGYSYEQYFGPGTRLTVT.

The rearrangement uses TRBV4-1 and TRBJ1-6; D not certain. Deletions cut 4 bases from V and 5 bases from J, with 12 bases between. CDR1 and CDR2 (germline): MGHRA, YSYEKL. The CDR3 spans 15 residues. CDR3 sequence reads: CASSPQMGDNSPLHF. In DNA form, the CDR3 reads TGCGCCAGCAGCCCGCAGATGGGCGATAATTCACCCCTCCACTTT.